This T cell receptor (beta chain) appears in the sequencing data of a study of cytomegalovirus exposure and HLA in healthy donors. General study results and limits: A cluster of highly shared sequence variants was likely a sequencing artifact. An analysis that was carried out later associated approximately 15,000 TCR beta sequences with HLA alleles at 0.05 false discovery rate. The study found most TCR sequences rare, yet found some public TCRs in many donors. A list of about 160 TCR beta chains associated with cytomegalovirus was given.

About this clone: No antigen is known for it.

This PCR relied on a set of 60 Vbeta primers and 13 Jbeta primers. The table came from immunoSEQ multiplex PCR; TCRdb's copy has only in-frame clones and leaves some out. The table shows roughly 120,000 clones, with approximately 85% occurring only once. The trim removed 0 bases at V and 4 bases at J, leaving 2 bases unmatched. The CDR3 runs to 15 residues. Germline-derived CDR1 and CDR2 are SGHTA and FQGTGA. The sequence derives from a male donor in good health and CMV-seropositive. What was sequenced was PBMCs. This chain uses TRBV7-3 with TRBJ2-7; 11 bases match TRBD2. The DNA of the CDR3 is TGTGCCAGCAGCTTAACTAGCGGGAGGGCGTACGAGCAGTACTTC. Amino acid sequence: CASSLTSGRAYEQYF.